This T cell receptor beta chain emerged from a study of neurological immune-mediated disorders. In TCRdb, the 5' RACE reads were re-called with MiXCR into one record per CDR3 protein. Among under 85,000 distinct CDR3 sequences listed, 10% were seen once. Notes on this clonotype: Its antigen is not known.

Findings and caveats of the study: Multiple sclerosis patients had less TCR clonal expansion than even healthy controls, unlike HTLV-1-associated myelopathy.

Healthy control participants comprised blood bank volunteers in Maryland, USA. The CDR3 covers 16 residues. V dropped 2 bases and J dropped 0 bases, with 11 bases sitting between them. Germline CDR1 MNHNY, CDR2 SVGAGI (reference sequence). The chain employs TRBV6-6 and TRBJ1-3, with D perhaps matching TRBD1 (5 bases). The sequence was obtained from a man between 35 and 55 years old in good health. The sample was PBMCs. DNA for the CDR3: TGTGCCAGCAGTTACGACAGTACAAGCTCTGGAAACACCATATATTTT. Amino acid sequence: CASSYDSTSSGNTIYF.